The sequence of this TCR beta chain was determined in a study of blood T cell repertoires in COVID-19. Study-wide context: The cDNA or gDNA used as material had been derived from T cells, B-cell-depleted T cells, or PBMCs.

Germline CDR1 is SNHLY and CDR2 is FYNNEI. CDR3 length: 14 residues. Trimming removed 10 bases from V and 2 bases from J; junction bases left unmatched: 10. Original handling: Reference gene primer amplification yielded estimated nucleated cell counts. The data were produced by immunoSEQ multiplex PCR, yet TCRdb's version contains in-frame clones alone and is incomplete. The V and J calls and the clone size are those of that table, but D and trimming were determined from the DNA. Among some 250,000 clones, more than 75% were seen once, and the ten largest hold less than 8.5%. The source is a woman in her 70s with active or convalescent COVID-19. J is TRBJ2-7 and V is TRBV2; TRBD1 matches at 8 bases. The sequenced sample consisted of peripheral blood. In DNA form, the CDR3 reads TGTGCCATCCCTACCGACAGGGGCGCCTACGAGCAGTACTTC. Protein: CAIPTDRGAYEQYF.